This entry is about one T cell receptor (beta chain). This specimen belongs to a study of blood T cell repertoires in COVID-19. In the original analysis: It was from reference gene primer amplification that nucleated cell counts were estimated. Clones were read by immunoSEQ multiplex PCR, and TCRdb kept only the in-frame ones, dropping some. The V and J calls and clone size were taken over from that table, and D and trimming were inferred from the DNA. There are over 150,000 clones in the sample; around 83% occur only once, and approximately 18% lies in the top ten. Trimming removed 2 bases from V and 7 bases from J; junction bases left unmatched: 4. The CDR3 runs 13 residues. From germline, CDR1 is SGHKS and CDR2 YYEKEE (reference sequence).

The chain is built from TRBV5-5 and TRBJ1-2; 8 nucleotides agree with TRBD1. Sequenced material: peripheral blood. The clonotype originates from a woman aged 70-85 years who had recovered from COVID-19. The CDR3 DNA is TGTGCCAGCAGCTTAGACACAGGGGGTGGCTACACCTTC. Protein product: CASSLDTGGGYTF.